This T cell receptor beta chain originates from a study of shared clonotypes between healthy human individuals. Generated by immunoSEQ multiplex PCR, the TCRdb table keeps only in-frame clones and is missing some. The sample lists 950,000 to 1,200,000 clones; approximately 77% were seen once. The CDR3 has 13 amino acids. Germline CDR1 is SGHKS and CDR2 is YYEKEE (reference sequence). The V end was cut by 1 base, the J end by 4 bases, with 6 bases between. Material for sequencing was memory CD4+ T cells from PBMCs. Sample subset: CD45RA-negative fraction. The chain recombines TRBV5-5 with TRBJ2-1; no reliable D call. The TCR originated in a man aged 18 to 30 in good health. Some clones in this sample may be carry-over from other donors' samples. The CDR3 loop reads CASSLRAYNEQFF. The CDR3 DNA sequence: TGTGCCAGCAGCTTGAGGGCATACAATGAGCAGTTCTTC.